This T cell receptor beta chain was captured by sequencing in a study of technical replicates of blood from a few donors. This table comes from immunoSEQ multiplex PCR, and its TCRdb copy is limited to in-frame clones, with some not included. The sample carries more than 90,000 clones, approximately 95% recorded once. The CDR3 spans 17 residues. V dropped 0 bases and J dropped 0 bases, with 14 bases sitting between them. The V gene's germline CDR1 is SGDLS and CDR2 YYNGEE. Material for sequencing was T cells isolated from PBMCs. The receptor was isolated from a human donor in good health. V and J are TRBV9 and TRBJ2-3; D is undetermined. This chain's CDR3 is CASSVGSLTPSTDTQYF. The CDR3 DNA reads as TGTGCCAGCAGCGTAGGTAGCTTAACGCCTAGCACAGATACGCAGTATTTT.